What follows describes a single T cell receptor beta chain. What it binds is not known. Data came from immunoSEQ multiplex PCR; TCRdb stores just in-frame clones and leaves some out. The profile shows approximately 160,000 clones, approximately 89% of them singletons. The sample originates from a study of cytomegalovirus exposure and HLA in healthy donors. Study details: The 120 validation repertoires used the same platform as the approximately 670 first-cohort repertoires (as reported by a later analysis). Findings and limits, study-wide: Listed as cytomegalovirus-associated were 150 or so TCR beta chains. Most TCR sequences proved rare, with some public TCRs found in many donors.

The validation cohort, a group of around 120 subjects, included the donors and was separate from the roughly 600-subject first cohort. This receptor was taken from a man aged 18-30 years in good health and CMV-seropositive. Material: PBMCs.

The chain's CDR3 is CASSDTGYVGEKLFF. In nucleotides, the CDR3 is TGTGCCAGCAGCGACACAGGGTACGTGGGTGAAAAACTGTTTTTT. This chain joins TRBV7-9 and TRBJ1-4, with D perhaps matching TRBD1 (6 bases). Germline loops: CDR1 SEHNR, CDR2 FQNEAQ (reference sequence). This CDR3 is 15 amino acids long. Trimming cost V 5 bases and J 7 bases, with 17 bases left between them.